The present T cell receptor beta chain was sequenced within a study of vaccination and CD4 T cells after COVID-19. V was shortened by 5 bases and J by 5 bases, with 15 bases between the two germline ends. The CDR3 is 14 amino acids. Germline values: CDR1 SGHAT, CDR2 FQNNGV. Treatment given: roughly ten-day PBMC culture with coronavirus spike peptide pools or control peptides (ViraFEST assay). ViraFEST used peptide pools to expand antigen-specific T cells, then sequenced TCRs. A few counts support this clonotype. Antigen unknown. Regarding the study as a whole: Vaccine-specific clones numbering 304 of 307 showed spike mono-reactivity in convalescent patients.

The Oncomine TCR Beta short-read assay was what sequenced the DNA obtained from cultured CD4+ T cells. TCRdb re-analysed the PCR reads in MiXCR, keeping a single row per CDR3 protein. The table shows 9,000 to 13,000 distinct CDR3 sequences, with 54% occurring only once. The sequenced sample consisted of CD4+ T cells from blood, cultured in vitro. The receptor comes from a human donor who had recovered from COVID-19. This chain uses TRBV11-2 with TRBJ1-2; D is unclear. CDR3 amino acids: CASSPWEVGYGYTF. In nucleotides, the CDR3 is TGTGCCAGCAGCCCCTGGGAGGTCGGGTATGGCTACACCTTC.